This entry lists 32 T cell receptor beta chains sequenced from one sample in a study of cytomegalovirus exposure and HLA in healthy donors. Use of 60 Vbeta and 13 Jbeta primers characterized the PCR. Profiled with immunoSEQ multiplex PCR; TCRdb holds only in-frame clones, not every one. The sample has roughly 200,000 clones, 80% to 90% seen once; the top ten hold approximately 1.7%. The sample consisted of PBMCs. The receptors originated from a man aged 40-50 years in good health and CMV-seropositive.

The chain uses TRBV23-1 and TRBJ2-3, with TRBD1 matching over 7 bases. TRBV23-1 is classed as an ORF, of uncertain function. The CDR3 has 15 amino acids. This CDR3 is CAEILDRACTDTQYF. As DNA, the CDR3 is TGCGCAGAAATTTTAGACAGGGCCTGCACAGATACGCAGTATTTT.

The CDR3 loop reads CASSQHSLTGSTNEKLFF. CDR3 DNA: TGTGCCAGCAGCCAACATTCCCTGACAGGGTCAACTAATGAAAAACTGTTTTTT. The chain recombines TRBV4-2 with TRBJ1-4, with 7 bases identical to TRBD1. The germline V gene has CDR1 LGHNA and CDR2 YNFKEQ. After removal of 2 bases from V and 0 bases from J, the junction contained 9 bases not matched to a gene. CDR3 length equals 18 residues.

V is TRBV6-6 and J is TRBJ2-4; possible D gene TRBD2, 6 bases. Deletions cut 10 bases from V and 9 bases from J, with 16 bases between. Germline CDR1 reads MNHNY; CDR2 reads SVGAGI (reference sequence). CDR3 size: 12 residues. CDR3 nucleotides: TGTGCCACCTCGCCTGGAGCGGGCATTCAGTACTTC. Its translation: CATSPGAGIQYF.

V is TRBV27 and J is TRBJ2-1; D ambiguous. This CDR3 is 12 amino acids long. V was clipped by 5 bases and J by 6 bases, with 8 bases between them. Germline assignment: CDR1 MNHEY and CDR2 SMNVEV (reference sequence). The chain's CDR3 is CASSPPGNEQFF. CDR3 sequence (DNA): TGTGCCAGCAGTCCCCCCGGCAATGAGCAGTTCTTC.

The CDR3 spells CASRLGQGTYEQYF. DNA for the CDR3: TGTGCCAGCAGACTCGGACAGGGAACCTACGAGCAGTACTTC. This rearrangement joins TRBV6-6 to TRBJ2-7; the match to TRBD1 covers 8 bases. The CDR3 runs 14 residues. V trimming: 6 bases; J trimming: 2 bases; junction bases outside the gene matches: 6. Germline V lookup: CDR1 MNHNY, CDR2 SVGAGI (reference sequence).

The rearrangement uses TRBV11-3 and TRBJ2-1; D is uncertain. The CDR3 sequence is 12 residues long. Germline V gene sequence: CDR1 SGHNT, CDR2 YENEEA. The V gene lost 4 bases and the J gene lost 6 bases, with 7 bases spanning the gap. The CDR3 loop reads CASSSTVNEQFF. In nucleotides, the CDR3 is TGTGCCAGCAGCTCGACTGTCAATGAGCAGTTCTTC.

The chain carries TRBV7-6 and TRBJ1-4; TRBD1 might be the D (6 bases). CDR1 and CDR2 from the germline V gene are SGHVS and FNYEAQ. The CDR3 covers 15 residues. V lost 5 bases and J lost 8, with 18 bases in between. CDR3 region: CASSLGGGAGEKLFF. Here the CDR3 DNA reads TGTGCCAGCAGCCTAGGCGGGGGCGCGGGGGAAAAACTGTTTTTT.

The chain uses TRBV4-1 and TRBJ2-1; TRBD1 agrees at 9 bases. V was pared by 4 bases and J by 5 bases, with 6 bases of the junction left unmatched. The CDR3 totals 15 residues. Germline CDR1 is MGHRA and CDR2 is YSYEKL. CDR3 sequence: CASSRAGQGNNEQFF. For the CDR3, the DNA is TGCGCCAGCAGCCGGGCGGGACAGGGCAACAATGAGCAGTTCTTC.

The rearrangement joins TRBV5-6 to TRBJ2-2, with 8 bases that match TRBD1. This CDR3 is 15 amino acids long. Germline CDR1 reads SGHDT; CDR2 reads YYEEEE. V was pared by 0 bases and J by 4 bases, with 2 bases of the junction left unmatched. As DNA, the CDR3 is TGTGCCAGCAGCTTGGTGGGACAGGCCACCGGGGAGCTGTTTTTT. Its protein product is CASSLVGQATGELFF. Filled out from reference TRBV5-6 and TRBJ2-2, the complete variable domain reads DAGVTQSPTHLIKTRGQQVTLRCSPKSGHDTVSWYQQALGQGPQFIFQYYEEEERQRGNFPDRFSGHQFPNYSSELNVNALLLGDSALYLCASSLVGQATGELFFGEGSRLTVL.

The J gene is TRBJ2-1, the V gene TRBV7-6; 10 bases match TRBD1. Per germline, CDR1 SGHVS and CDR2 FNYEAQ. J was trimmed by 7 bases and V by 4 bases; bases with no gene match: 1. The CDR3 is 13 amino acids. In DNA, the CDR3 is TGTGCCAGCAGCTGGGGACAGGGGAATGAGCAGTTCTTC. As protein: CASSWGQGNEQFF.

This clone has only a few counts. The chain has TRBV30 and TRBJ2-1, with 10 bases matching TRBD1. The CDR3 is made up of 15 amino acids. V lost 2 bases to trimming and J lost 2 bases; unmatched junction nucleotides: 3. CDR1 GTSNPN and CDR2 SVGIG come from the germline V gene (reference sequence). The CDR3 is CAWSLGTGAYNEQFF. The CDR3 DNA is TGTGCCTGGAGTTTGGGGACAGGGGCCTACAATGAGCAGTTCTTC.

The V and J genes are TRBV25-1 and TRBJ2-7; D may be TRBD1 (6 bases). Germline V CDR1 and CDR2: MGHDK, SYGVNS. Trimming stripped 5 bases from V and 4 bases from J, with 9 bases between. The CDR3 is 12 amino acids. This chain's CDR3 is CASSMTGYEQYF. CDR3 in DNA: TGTGCCAGCAGTATGACAGGTTACGAGCAGTACTTC.

This sequence joins TRBV6-1 and TRBJ1-4; 9 positions match TRBD1. This CDR3 contains 14 residues. The ends lost 6 bases at V and 8 bases at J; junction bases unmatched: 7. The germline V gene has CDR1 MNHNS and CDR2 SASEGT. Here the CDR3 DNA reads TGTGCCAGCAGGACCACAGGGGGCAAGGAAAAACTGTTTTTT. Protein product: CASRTTGGKEKLFF.

The rearrangement uses TRBV2 and TRBJ2-3; TRBD2 matches at 9 bases. The CDR3 is 14 amino acids. Germline CDR1 SNHLY, CDR2 FYNNEI. J gave up 3 bases and V 7 bases, and 5 bases lay outside the gene matches. DNA of the CDR3: TGTGCCAGCATGAGACTAGCGGCTACAGATACGCAGTATTTT. It is translated as CASMRLAATDTQYF.

The chain combines TRBV7-2 with TRBJ1-1, with TRBD1 identical over 7 bases. Germline trimming cut 1 base from V and 0 bases from J; bases unmatched to any gene: 8. The CDR3 runs to 17 residues. CDR1 SGHTA and CDR2 FQGNSA come from the germline V gene. CDR3 residues: CASSLESGGLLNTEAFF. CDR3 DNA sequence: TGTGCCAGCAGCTTAGAGTCAGGGGGACTTTTGAACACTGAAGCTTTCTTT.

This sequence joins TRBV19 and TRBJ2-6, with a weak D call TRBD2 (5 bases). Germline V gives CDR1 LNHDA, CDR2 SQIVND (reference sequence). CDR3 length: 15 residues. Trimming stripped 1 base from V and 4 bases from J, with 8 bases between. In DNA form, the CDR3 reads TGTGCCAGTAGTATAGTGGAGGCCGGGGCCAACGTCCTGACTTTC. The encoded protein is CASSIVEAGANVLTF. Variable domain in full (rest from reference TRBV19 and TRBJ2-6): DGGITQSPKYLFRKEGQNVTLSCEQNLNHDAMYWYRQDPGQGLRLIYYSQIVNDFQKGDIAEGYSVSREKKESFPLTVTSAQKNPTAFYLCASSIVEAGANVLTFGAGSRLTVL.

This clone showed up just a few times. The V gene is TRBV6-1, the J gene TRBJ2-1; the D gene is possibly TRBD2 (6 bases). CDR1 MNHNS and CDR2 SASEGT come from the germline V gene. With 10 bases removed from V and 0 bases from J, the gap between germline ends came to 16 bases. The CDR3 contains 15 residues. The CDR3 loop reads CATLMGRSSYNEQFF. The CDR3, as DNA: TGTGCCACCCTGATGGGGAGGAGCTCCTACAATGAGCAGTTCTTC.

This chain links TRBV27 with TRBJ2-7; 8 bases align to TRBD1. Germline values: CDR1 MNHEY, CDR2 SMNVEV (reference sequence). The CDR3 runs 17 residues. J lost 4 bases, V lost 5 bases, and 16 bases had no gene match. The CDR3: CASSPGTGPNRLYEQYF. CDR3 in DNA: TGTGCCAGCAGTCCCGGGACAGGACCCAACCGTCTATACGAGCAGTACTTC.

This chain connects TRBV2 to TRBJ2-1; 10 nucleotides match TRBD2. Per germline, CDR1 SNHLY and CDR2 FYNNEI. The CDR3 is made up of 22 amino acids. V shed 3 bases and J 0 bases; nucleotides not matched to a gene: 20. DNA for the CDR3: TGTGCCAGCAGTGATCGTTTGACTAGCGGGCCTATCGTCTCGGACTCCTACAATGAGCAGTTCTTC. It is translated as CASSDRLTSGPIVSDSYNEQFF.

J is TRBJ2-5 and V is TRBV2; 10 nucleotides match TRBD2. The junction had 4 bases not matched to a gene; V was cut back by 4 bases and J by 2 bases. The CDR3 consists of 15 residues. The germline V gene has CDR1 SNHLY and CDR2 FYNNEI. Here the CDR3 reads CASSVGSGRQETQYF. The CDR3 DNA sequence: TGTGCCAGCAGTGTCGGTAGCGGGAGGCAAGAGACCCAGTACTTC.

The V gene is TRBV4-1, the J gene TRBJ1-1; TRBD1 matches at 8 bases. The J segment lost 1 base and the V segment lost 6 bases, leaving 4 bases of the junction unmatched. The CDR3 spans 14 residues. The germline CDR1 and CDR2 sequences are MGHRA and YSYEKL. The CDR3 sequence is CASRPTGANTEAFF. The CDR3 nucleotides read TGCGCCAGCAGACCGACAGGGGCGAACACTGAAGCTTTCTTT.

The J gene is TRBJ2-7, the V gene TRBV5-1, with TRBD1 as a possible D gene (5 bases). V dropped 1 base and J dropped 0 bases, with 11 bases sitting between them. This CDR3 contains 15 residues. CDR1 is SGHRS and CDR2 is YFSETQ in the germline V gene. CDR3 bases: TGCGCCAGCAGCTTGTTAGGGGTCAGCTCCTACGAGCAGTACTTC. This codes for CASSLLGVSSYEQYF.

On this clone itself: This sample also contains other DNA sequences that code for the same CDR3. This chain connects TRBV5-1 to TRBJ1-1, with 11 bases that match TRBD1. This CDR3 is built from 14 residues. The germline V gene has CDR1 SGHRS and CDR2 YFSETQ. The junction had 3 bases not matched to a gene; V was cut back by 3 bases and J by 5 bases. This CDR3 is CASSSGTGGTEAFF. The CDR3 DNA reads TGCGCCAGCAGCTCCGGGACAGGGGGTACTGAAGCTTTCTTT.

CDR3 nucleotide sequence: TGTGCCAGCAGCTTAGCGCTAGCCTACAATGAGCAGTTCTTC. Its protein product is CASSLALAYNEQFF. The gene calls are TRBV7-9 and TRBJ2-1, with D hard to call. Trimming took off 0 bases at V and 2 bases at J, with 5 bases between the two ends. Germline loops: CDR1 SEHNR, CDR2 FQNEAQ (reference sequence). The CDR3 totals 14 residues.

The chain joins TRBV7-3 to TRBJ2-1; 7 bases map to TRBD2. The CDR3 loop spans 15 amino acids. V shed 2 bases, J shed 9 bases, and the junction held 10 bases outside the gene matches. Germline-derived CDR1 and CDR2 are SGHTA and FQGTGA. The CDR3 DNA reads as TGTGCCAGCAGCTTAGTGGCGGGAGACTGGACTGAGCAGTTCTTC. This encodes CASSLVAGDWTEQFF.

This chain links TRBV7-9 with TRBJ1-5; 10 bases agree with TRBD1. The germline gives CDR1 SEHNR, CDR2 FQNEAQ (reference sequence). Germline trimming cut 2 bases from V and 6 bases from J; bases unmatched to any gene: 10. The CDR3 runs to 17 residues. The CDR3 DNA sequence: TGTGCCAGCAGCTTATCAACCGGGACAGGGGTTTCTCAGCCCCAGCATTTT. Amino acid sequence: CASSLSTGTGVSQPQHF. The complete variable domain, with remaining parts taken from reference TRBV7-9 and TRBJ1-5, reads DTGVSQNPRHKITKRGQNVTFRCDPISEHNRLYWYRQTLGQGPEFLTYFQNEAQLEKSRLLSDRFSAERPKGSFSTLEIQRTEQGDSAMYLCASSLSTGTGVSQPQHFGDGTRLSIL.

V is TRBV27 and J is TRBJ1-4, with 8 bases that match TRBD1. This CDR3 has 15 amino acids. Germline-derived CDR1 and CDR2 are MNHEY and SMNVEV (reference sequence). Germline trimming cut 3 bases from V and 11 bases from J; bases unmatched to any gene: 11. CDR3 residues: CASSFRDRGIEKLFF. The CDR3 nucleotides are TGTGCCAGCAGTTTTCGTGACAGGGGAATAGAGAAACTGTTTTTT.

The chain has TRBV30 and TRBJ2-5, with TRBD2 as a possible D gene (5 bases). CDR1 and CDR2 (germline): GTSNPN, SVGIG (reference sequence). CDR3 length: 13 residues. Trimming took off 1 base at V and 2 bases at J, with 8 bases between the two ends. The CDR3 reads CAWSGEPQETQYF. Written as DNA, the CDR3 is TGTGCCTGGAGTGGGGAGCCTCAAGAGACCCAGTACTTC.

The chain uses TRBV6-1 and TRBJ2-7; possible D gene TRBD1, 5 bases. The length of the CDR3 is 11 residues. V lost 10 bases and J lost 3, with 10 bases in between. In germline, CDR1 is MNHNS, CDR2 SASEGT. In nucleotides, the CDR3 is TGTGCCACCGAGACAGTCTACGAGCAGTACTTC. This translates into CATETVYEQYF.

A few counts support this clone. The chain carries TRBV2 and TRBJ1-5, with 10 positions matching TRBD1. V lost 4 bases and J lost 1; bases outside the gene matches: 1. This CDR3 has 15 residues. Germline V gene lookup returns CDR1 SNHLY and CDR2 FYNNEI. This chain's CDR3 is CASSGQGASNQPQHF. In DNA form, the CDR3 reads TGTGCCAGCAGTGGACAGGGGGCGAGCAATCAGCCCCAGCATTTT.

The chain links TRBV6-1 to TRBJ1-1; possibly TRBD1 for D (5 bases). The CDR3 contains 15 residues. Trimming took off 2 bases at V and 6 bases at J, with 16 bases between the two ends. Germline V lookup: CDR1 MNHNS, CDR2 SASEGT. CDR3 in DNA: TGTGCCAGCAGTGAACCAGAAGCATGGGGCGCTGAAGCTTTCTTT. Its protein product is CASSEPEAWGAEAFF.

This clone was picked up one time. This chain joins TRBV2 and TRBJ2-1; D is unresolved. Per germline, CDR1 SNHLY and CDR2 FYNNEI. The V and J ends lost 0 bases and 14 bases respectively, with 5 bases between them. CDR3 length: 10 residues. The CDR3 sequence: CASSEASEFF. The DNA for the CDR3 is TGTGCCAGCAGTGAAGCGAGCGAGTTCTTC.